Detailed here is one T cell receptor (beta chain). Method: immunoSEQ multiplex PCR; TCRdb's copy keeps in-frame clones and lacks some. The sample includes about 68,000 clones, roughly 94% seen only once; the top ten take around 1.3%. The entry originates in a study of T cell changes during pregnancy in multiple sclerosis. V shed 4 bases and J shed 0 bases, with 8 bases lying between them. The CDR3 contains 14 residues. Germline-derived CDR1 and CDR2 are SGHRS and YFSETQ. This clonotype originated in a female donor in good health, enrolled as a control in a pregnancy study. The rearrangement links TRBV5-1 to TRBJ2-1; tentatively, D is TRBD1 (5 bases). This material consisted of peripheral blood, taken in the second trimester of pregnancy. CDR3 sequence: CASSPDSSYNEQFF. The CDR3 nucleotides are TGCGCCAGCAGCCCCGACAGCTCCTACAATGAGCAGTTCTTC.